This T cell receptor (beta chain) appears in the sequencing data of a study of patients and donors after allogeneic stem cell transplantation (dated by TCRdb to 2019 to 2021). Library prep was done by RT-PCR. TCRdb names NextSeq 550 as the instrument used. The public reads were quality trimmed at Q25 with fastp and then assembled into clones with MiXCR by TCRdb, keeping productive beta chains. Identical CDR3 proteins give one entry, which carries the most common genes and DNA. The sample data list roughly 940,000 distinct CDR3 sequences, and more than 15% of these were observed just once. 5% to 6.5% of the sample rests with the top ten. The CDR3 numbers 13 residues from cysteine through phenylalanine. Just the 39-base CDR3 DNA is kept, in frame starting at base 1. CDR1 and CDR2 are drawn from the germline V gene (reference sequence): PRHDT, FYEKMQ. Between the V and J ends, shortened by 9 bases and 4 bases respectively, the junction contains 15 bases.

This clonotype was detected only once. Its antigen is unknown. This could be a read error, since a much larger clone is one nucleotide away. The sequence was obtained from a human donor who was either an allogeneic HSCT recipient or a stem cell or donor lymphocyte infusion donor (not recorded which). It is not recorded whose cells these are; they may come from a transplant donor. Sample: blood, either unsorted or a sorted T cell fraction (not recorded which). The V and J genes are TRBV13 and TRBJ1-1; a tentative D match to TRBD1 spans 6 bases. CDR3 region: CASGVQGGTEAFF. The base sequence is TGTGCCAGTGGGGTACAGGGAGGCACTGAAGCTTTCTTT.